A single TCR beta chain is shown here with its context. Study processing details: It was from reference gene primer amplification that nucleated cell counts were estimated. TCRdb's table, derived via immunoSEQ multiplex PCR, lists solely in-frame clones and lacks some. The D gene and trimming were derived from the DNA, and the V and J assignments and clone size from that table. The sample yields 75,000 to 100,000 clones, around 87% seen once. The sample belongs to a study of blood T cell repertoires in COVID-19. Background on the study: In each case, the material was cDNA or gDNA derived from T cells, B-cell-depleted T cells, or PBMCs.

The CDR3 length is 15 residues. Trimming cost V 3 bases and J 4 bases; bases outside gene matches: 5. Germline values: CDR1 SGHTS, CDR2 YDEGEE. The specimen sequenced was peripheral blood. The TCR sequence derives from a human donor with acute or convalescent COVID-19. The donor label of this sample is uncertain. V usage is TRBV5-8 and J usage is TRBJ2-1; TRBD2 matches at 9 bases. The CDR3 DNA is TGTGCCAGCAGCTCGCGGGGGGGGATTTACAATGAGCAGTTCTTC. Translating it yields CASSSRGGIYNEQFF.